This TCR beta chain derives from a study of T cells in Graves' hyperthyroidism and ophthalmopathy. Researchers took RNA transcripts and amplified the TCR beta CDR3 regions from them. The HTBI set primed first-round TCR CDR3 RT-PCR. One entry per CDR3 protein, called by TCRdb with MiXCR from the multiplex PCR reads. The sample has about 290,000 distinct CDR3 sequences; around a sixth are singletons. The sample comprised blood. This sequence was found in a man aged 25 to 45 with Graves' hyperthyroidism.

The CDR3 protein is CASSPHPGGVQETQYF. The CDR3 DNA reads as TGTGCCAGCAGTCCACACCCTGGGGGGGTCCAAGAGACCCAGTACTTC. The chain links TRBV28 to TRBJ2-5; 7 bases fit TRBD2. Germline values: CDR1 MDHEN, CDR2 SYDVKM. The CDR3 consists of 16 residues. V gave up 5 bases and J gave up 1 base; unmatched junction bases: 10.